The rows below give T cell receptor beta chains drawn from one sample of a study of blood T cell repertoires in COVID-19. Only in-frame clones appear in the TCRdb table, and some are missing; sequencing was by immunoSEQ multiplex PCR. This sample yields 300,000 or so clones, of which around 90% are seen a single time; roughly 1.1% belongs to the top ten. Material: PBMCs or T cells enriched from blood (not recorded which). The receptors derive from a woman in her twenties or thirties who had recovered from COVID-19. Both conserved end residues are part of each CDR3. D genes are given only for firm matches. Where a row states a size, it is once, few, many or the class of an expanded clone; other rows omit it.

TRBJ2-7	NA	TRBD1	15	TRBV7-6	TGTGCCAGCAGCGGCCCGGGACAGGGGAGATACGAGCAGTACTTC	CASSGPGQGRYEQYF
TRBJ2-2	once	TRBD2	15	TRBV6-5	TGTGCCAGCAGTCTAGCGGGAGAGTACACCGGGGAGCTGTTTTTT	CASSLAGEYTGELFF
TRBJ1-1	few	NA	13	TRBV18	TGTGCCAGCTCACCACTTAGCGACACTGAAGCTTTCTTT	CASSPLSDTEAFF
TRBJ1-1	few	TRBD1	17	TRBV28	TGTGCCAGCACCCTGGGACAGGGGCTAACTTTGTGGACTGAAGCTTTCTTT	CASTLGQGLTLWTEAFF
TRBJ2-7	few	TRBD1	15	TRBV6-2/TRBV6-3	TGTGCCAGCAGCTCACCGGACAGGGTTCGGTACGAGCAGTACTTC	CASSSPDRVRYEQYF
TRBJ2-1	once	NA	17	TRBV6-2/TRBV6-3	TGTGCCAGCAGTTACTCTAGGTCCGGGTTCTCCTACAATGAGCAGTTCTTC	CASSYSRSGFSYNEQFF
TRBJ2-1	NA	NA	14	TRBV27	TGTGCCAGCAGTTTTGGATCCTTCGGGGATGAGCAGTTCTTC	CASSFGSFGDEQFF
TRBJ1-3	NA	NA	16	TRBV19	TGTGCCAGTAGTATAGACGGCTTACTAACAGGAAACACCATATATTTT	CASSIDGLLTGNTIYF
TRBJ2-1	NA	TRBD2	17	TRBV27	TGTGCCAGCAGTCCCCCCCCTCGACTAGCGGGAGTGAGTGAGCAGTTCTTC	CASSPPPRLAGVSEQFF
TRBJ1-5	NA	NA	14	TRBV5-6	TGTGCCAGCAGCTTTGGAGGGACGGGACAGCCCCAGCATTTT	CASSFGGTGQPQHF
TRBJ1-2	NA	NA	14	TRBV7-2	TGTGCCAGCAGCCCTAGTCAGGGTCTCTATGGCTACACCTTC	CASSPSQGLYGYTF
TRBJ1-1	NA	NA	13	TRBV10-3	TGTGCCATCAGTGACAGGGGTGACACTGAAGCTTTCTTT	CAISDRGDTEAFF
TRBJ2-5	few	TRBD2	14	TRBV30	TGTGCCTGGTCGGGACTAGCGGGAGAAGAGACCCAGTACTTC	CAWSGLAGEETQYF
TRBJ1-2	once	NA	14	TRBV28	TGTGCCAGCAGGACTTATACAGGGCCCTATGGCTACACCTTC	CASRTYTGPYGYTF
TRBJ2-7	NA	TRBD1	14	TRBV18	TGTGCCAGCTCACCAGGGACAGGGAACGACGAGCAGTACTTC	CASSPGTGNDEQYF
TRBJ2-7	NA	TRBD2	16	TRBV19	TGTGCCAGTAGTATATCCGGACTAGCGGGAAACTACGAGCAGTACTTC	CASSISGLAGNYEQYF
TRBJ1-1	few	NA	13	TRBV18	TGTGCCAGCTCATCGCAGTCGGGGGCTGAAGCTTTCTTT	CASSSQSGAEAFF
TRBJ2-5	once	TRBD1	14	TRBV7-2	TGTGCCAGCAGCTTCCAGACAGGGGGGGAGACCCAGTACTTC	CASSFQTGGETQYF
TRBJ2-5	NA	NA	12	TRBV19	TGTGCCAGTAGTCGAGGTGAAGAGACCCAGTACTTC	CASSRGEETQYF
TRBJ2-7	once	TRBD1	15	TRBV7-2	TGTGCCAGCAGCCGGCCGGGACAGGGGTCCTACGAGCAGTACTTC	CASSRPGQGSYEQYF
TRBJ2-7	NA	TRBD2	15	TRBV9	TGTGCCAGCAGCGTAGGGCCAGCGGGAGGGTACGAGCAGTACTTC	CASSVGPAGGYEQYF
TRBJ1-5	NA	TRBD1	16	TRBV2	TGTGCCAGCAGTGAACAGGGGGTGATTAGCAATCAGCCCCAGCATTTT	CASSEQGVISNQPQHF
TRBJ1-3	once	NA	14	TRBV6-5	TGTGCCAGCAGAGATGCCGTTCCAGGGATCGCCATATATTTT	CASRDAVPGIAIYF
TRBJ2-7	NA	NA	11	TRBV20-1	TGCAGTGCTATACTAGGTTACGAGCAGTACTTC	CSAILGYEQYF
TRBJ1-2	few	NA	18	TRBV2	TGTGCCAGCAGTGAAGAAGGTCCGCGCCTGACTTTTAACTATGGCTACACCTTC	CASSEEGPRLTFNYGYTF
TRBJ2-7	NA	NA	14	TRBV7-8	TGTGCCAGCAGCTTGGGTAGCCCTTACTACGAGCAGTACTTC	CASSLGSPYYEQYF
TRBJ1-5	NA	NA	12	TRBV2	TGTGCCAGCCGCAGGCAGGGGCAGCCCCAGCATTTT	CASRRQGQPQHF
TRBJ1-4	NA	NA	16	TRBV19	TGTGCCAGTATTCTGAGACACCCTGCAACTAATGAAAAACTGTTTTTT	CASILRHPATNEKLFF
TRBJ2-3	NA	TRBD2	15	TRBV4-3	TGCGCCAGCAGCCCTATTTTAGGACTAGCGGATACGCAGTATTTT	CASSPILGLADTQYF
TRBJ2-7	NA	NA	16	TRBV6-1	TGTGCCAGCAGTGAAGGGCCCGGCGGGGCAACCTACGAGCAGTACTTC	CASSEGPGGATYEQYF
TRBJ1-2	few	TRBD1	16	TRBV28	TGTGCCAGCAGTTCACACGGACAGGGGCGGGACTATGGCTACACCTTC	CASSSHGQGRDYGYTF
TRBJ1-2	NA	TRBD1	15	TRBV15	TGTGCCACCAGCAGAGAGTTCGACAGGGGCTTTGGCTACACCTTC	CATSREFDRGFGYTF
TRBJ1-5	NA	TRBD1	17	TRBV4-1	TGCGCCAGCAGCCAAGAAGGGACAGGGGGCGTTAGTCAGCCCCAGCATTTT	CASSQEGTGGVSQPQHF
TRBJ2-3	NA	TRBD2	16	TRBV10-1	TGCGCCAGCAGTGCGGGACTAGCGGGAGGGCCGGGAACGCAGTATTTT	CASSAGLAGGPGTQYF
TRBJ2-1	NA	TRBD1	14	TRBV28	TGTGCCAGCATACGGACAGGGGGATTTCATGAGCAGTTCTTC	CASIRTGGFHEQFF
TRBJ1-1	NA	NA	12	TRBV28	TGTGCCAGCTCAGCAGGATACACTGAAGCTTTCTTT	CASSAGYTEAFF
TRBJ1-4	NA	TRBD1	15	TRBV18	TGTGCCAGCTCTCGACAGGGGGGTAATAATGAAAAACTGTTTTTT	CASSRQGGNNEKLFF
TRBJ2-1	NA	NA	16	TRBV4-3	TGCGCCAGCAGCCAAGACCAACACCACCAGAACAATGAGCAGTTCTTC	CASSQDQHHQNNEQFF
TRBJ2-1	NA	NA	15	TRBV2	TGTGCCAGCAGTGAAGCGCTTCGGGACTACAATGAGCAGTTCTTC	CASSEALRDYNEQFF
TRBJ2-5	few	NA	13	TRBV15	TGTGCCACCAGCAGAGATCCCATAGAGACCCAGTACTTC	CATSRDPIETQYF
TRBJ2-5	once	TRBD2	15	TRBV5-4	TGTGCCAGCAGCCATAGCGGGAGAGGACAAGAGACCCAGTACTTC	CASSHSGRGQETQYF
TRBJ2-6	NA	TRBD1	17	TRBV30	TGTGCCTGGAGTTCCGGGACAGGGGTCTCTGGGGCCAACGTCCTGACTTTC	CAWSSGTGVSGANVLTF
TRBJ2-7	NA	TRBD2	14	TRBV14	TGTGCCAGCAGCCGTGGACTAGCGCGGTACGAGCAGTACTTC	CASSRGLARYEQYF
TRBJ2-7	once	NA	13	TRBV5-6	TGTGCCAGCAGCCCGACGCGAGGCTACGAGCAGTACTTC	CASSPTRGYEQYF
TRBJ2-1	NA	TRBD2	13	TRBV11-3	TGTGCCAGCAGCTACACTAGCGGTGATGAGCAGTTCTTC	CASSYTSGDEQFF
TRBJ2-7	NA	NA	16	TRBV28	TGTGCCAGCAGTCCGAAACAGGGCCATGGTATCTACGAGCAGTACTTC	CASSPKQGHGIYEQYF
TRBJ1-2	NA	NA	11	TRBV28	TGTGCCAGCAGTCCGGGTCATGGCTACACCTTC	CASSPGHGYTF
TRBJ2-5	NA	TRBD2	15	TRBV7-3	TGTGCCAGCAGCTTAACCCCACTAGCGGAAGAGACCCAGTACTTC	CASSLTPLAEETQYF
TRBJ2-5	NA	NA	17	TRBV3-1/TRBV3-2	TGTGCCAGCAGCCCCCGTCCTCAAGTAGCCCACCAAGAGACCCAGTACTTC	CASSPRPQVAHQETQYF
TRBJ2-7	NA	TRBD2	13	TRBV6-6	TGTGCCAGTGCGGGACTAGCAGGCTACGAGCAGTACTTC	CASAGLAGYEQYF
TRBJ2-1	once	TRBD2	17	TRBV19	TGTGCCAGTAGTATTTTCGCACTAGCGGGAGGTAACAATGAGCAGTTCTTC	CASSIFALAGGNNEQFF
TRBJ2-7	NA	NA	14	TRBV3-1/TRBV3-2	TGTGCCAGCAGCCAAGCAGGCCAGGGCTACGAGCAGTACTTC	CASSQAGQGYEQYF
TRBJ1-5	NA	NA	13	TRBV29-1	TGCAGCGTTGGTGCGGGGGGTTATCAGCCCCAGCATTTT	CSVGAGGYQPQHF
TRBJ2-7	NA	TRBD1	14	TRBV18	TGTGCCAGCTCACCGCGGACAGGCTCCTACGAGCAGTACTTC	CASSPRTGSYEQYF
TRBJ1-6	NA	TRBD1	15	TRBV7-2	TGTGCCAGCAGCTTAGGGTCAGGGGGTCAGTCACCCCTCCACTTT	CASSLGSGGQSPLHF
TRBJ2-7	NA	TRBD2	14	TRBV9	TGTGCCAGCTCGCGTAGCGGGAGCTCCTACGAGCAGTACTTC	CASSRSGSSYEQYF